The 20 T cell receptor beta chains below come from one sample, sequenced in a study of cytomegalovirus exposure and HLA in healthy donors. PCR was performed using 60 Vbeta and 13 Jbeta primers. This table comes from immunoSEQ multiplex PCR, and its TCRdb copy is limited to in-frame clones, with some not included. The sample holds tens of thousands of clones, around 79% seen once. The sequencing input was PBMCs. These receptor sequences come from a young woman in good health and CMV-seropositive.

This clone occurred a few times. The V gene is TRBV27, the J gene TRBJ1-6, with a possible D match to TRBD1 (5 bases). CDR3 length: 16 amino acids. Germline V gene lookup returns CDR1 MNHEY and CDR2 SMNVEV (reference sequence). V was cut by 1 base and J by 7 bases, with 14 bases left in between. The chain's CDR3 is CASSLWGLSTNSPLHF. CDR3 sequence (DNA): TGTGCCAGCAGTTTATGGGGACTTTCAACAAATTCACCCCTCCACTTT.

V usage is TRBV11-1 and J usage is TRBJ2-1; TRBD2 agrees at 9 bases. Germline V gene data show CDR1 as SGHAT and CDR2 as FQDESV (reference sequence). Trimming took 5 bases from V and 4 from J; bases not matched to a gene: 18. The CDR3 extends over 19 amino acids. In DNA, the CDR3 is TGTGCCAGCAGCCCTTCCTCGGGACTAGCCGCCTCTAAATACAATGAGCAGTTCTTC. Protein product: CASSPSSGLAASKYNEQFF.

V gene TRBV5-4 combines with J gene TRBJ1-1, with 8 nucleotides matching TRBD1. CDR1 SGHNT and CDR2 YYREEE come from the germline V gene (reference sequence). This CDR3 region has 12 residues. After removal of 5 bases from V and 7 bases from J, the junction contained 4 bases not matched to a gene. The CDR3 DNA follows: TGTGCCAGCAGTCCCGGACAGGGTGAAGCTTTCTTT. It yields the protein CASSPGQGEAFF.

The rearrangement links TRBV25-1 to TRBJ2-1, with TRBD2 matching over 8 bases. The CDR3 length is 17 residues. J gave up 6 bases and V 4 bases, and 14 bases lay outside the gene matches. CDR1 is MGHDK and CDR2 is SYGVNS in the germline V gene. The chain's CDR3 is CASSGRAGGFGANEQFF. CDR3 coding DNA: TGTGCCAGCAGTGGAAGGGCGGGAGGATTTGGGGCCAATGAGCAGTTCTTC.

The sample holds a few counts of this clone. V usage is TRBV4-3 and J usage is TRBJ2-1; 12 nucleotides align to TRBD2. Per the germline V gene, CDR1 is LGHNA and CDR2 is YSLEER. The J segment lost 10 bases and the V segment lost 1 base, leaving 8 bases of the junction unmatched. This CDR3 is built from 16 residues. CDR3 nucleotides: TGCGCCAGCAGCCAAGGAGAGGGACTAGCGGGCCGCGAGCAGTTCTTC. It yields the protein CASSQGEGLAGREQFF.

The chain links TRBV6-5 to TRBJ1-2; D unresolved. The CDR3 totals 15 residues. Per germline, CDR1 MNHEY and CDR2 SVGAGI. The V end was cut by 6 bases, the J end by 5 bases, with 19 bases between. The CDR3 is CASSRSWAAGYGYTF. In DNA, the CDR3 is TGTGCCAGCAGCCGTAGTTGGGCTGCGGGGTATGGCTACACCTTC.

The chain recombines TRBV7-8 with TRBJ1-5; 7 nucleotides align to TRBD1. CDR1 is SGHVS, CDR2 FQNEAQ, per germline. There are 17 residues in the CDR3. J gave up 0 bases and V 2 bases, and 7 bases lay outside the gene matches. CDR3: CASSLPGTAYSNQPQHF. The DNA for the CDR3 is TGTGCCAGCAGCTTACCTGGGACAGCCTATAGCAATCAGCCCCAGCATTTT. Complete variable domain (other parts from reference TRBV7-8 and TRBJ1-5): GAGVSQSPRYKVAKRGQDVALRCDPISGHVSLFWYQQALGQGPEFLTYFQNEAQLDKSGLPSDRFFAERPEGSVSTLKIQRTQQEDSAVYLCASSLPGTAYSNQPQHFGDGTRLSIL.

The rearrangement joins TRBV18 to TRBJ2-2; TRBD2 matches at 14 bases. The CDR3 length is 20 residues. CDR1 and CDR2 from the germline V gene are KGHSH and LQKENI. J was trimmed by 3 bases and V by 2 bases; bases with no gene match: 11. The CDR3 DNA is TGTGCCAGCTCACCAGATTTCGGGACTAGCGGGAGTATGCACACCGGGGAGCTGTTTTTT. It specifies CASSPDFGTSGSMHTGELFF.

The gene calls are TRBV21-1 and TRBJ2-5; the table's D call TRBD2 went unverified against the DNA. TRBV21-1 is noted as a pseudogene. CDR3 size: 17 residues. CDR3 residues: CASSKWERGRSQETQYF. CDR3 coding DNA: TGTGCCAGCAGCAAATGGGAGCGGGGGCGCTCCCAAGAGACCCAGTACTTC.

The chain uses TRBV6-6 and TRBJ2-7; 9 bases line up with TRBD1. Germline lookup yields CDR1 MNHNY and CDR2 SVGAGI (reference sequence). The CDR3 has 14 amino acids. The V segment lost 5 bases and the J segment 3 bases; nucleotides outside the gene matches: 5. CDR3 region: CASSKDRGHYEQYF. The CDR3 DNA is TGTGCCAGCAGTAAGGACAGGGGTCACTACGAGCAGTACTTC.

The rearrangement uses TRBV5-1 and TRBJ1-1; TRBD1 matches 7 bases. The trim removed 0 bases at V and 11 bases at J, leaving 10 bases unmatched. The CDR3 runs to 14 residues. The V gene's germline CDR1 is SGHRS and CDR2 YFSETQ. CDR3: CASSLGTGARGAFF. CDR3 coding DNA: TGCGCCAGCAGCTTGGGAACAGGGGCTCGGGGGGCTTTCTTT.

The V and J genes are TRBV18 and TRBJ1-5, with D perhaps matching TRBD1 (6 bases). The CDR3 is 15 amino acids. Germline V gene data show CDR1 as KGHSH and CDR2 as LQKENI. Deletions cut 6 bases from V and 4 bases from J, with 16 bases between. CDR3 sequence: CASSPSDRPNQPQHF. In nucleotides, the CDR3 is TGTGCCAGCTCCCCCTCCGACAGGCCAAATCAGCCCCAGCATTTT. Drawing the rest from reference TRBV18 and TRBJ1-5, the complete variable domain is NAGVMQNPRHLVRRRGQEARLRCSPMKGHSHVYWYRQLPEEGLKFMVYLQKENIIDESGMPKERFSAEFPKEGPSILRIQQVVRGDSAAYFCASSPSDRPNQPQHFGDGTRLSIL.

This chain joins TRBV2 and TRBJ1-1, with TRBD1 identical over 8 bases. The ends lost 3 bases at V and 1 base at J; junction bases unmatched: 7. Germline V CDR1 and CDR2: SNHLY, FYNNEI. This CDR3 is 16 amino acids long. In DNA, the CDR3 is TGTGCCAGCAGTGATCTAGACAGGGGCAGGAACACTGAAGCTTTCTTT. The encoded protein is CASSDLDRGRNTEAFF.

The chain combines TRBV18 with TRBJ1-2; tentatively, D is TRBD1 (5 bases). This CDR3 has 15 residues. Trimming left V 3 bases short and J 3 bases short, with 14 bases between. Germline CDR1 KGHSH, CDR2 LQKENI. The DNA of the CDR3 is TGTGCCAGCTCACCCCAGCAGGGAGGCGACTATGGCTACACCTTC. Translating gives CASSPQQGGDYGYTF. The full variable domain, its missing parts supplied by reference TRBV18 and TRBJ1-2, is NAGVMQNPRHLVRRRGQEARLRCSPMKGHSHVYWYRQLPEEGLKFMVYLQKENIIDESGMPKERFSAEFPKEGPSILRIQQVVRGDSAAYFCASSPQQGGDYGYTFGSGTRLTVV.

The gene calls are TRBV28 and TRBJ1-5; D is perhaps TRBD1 (6 bases). This CDR3 spans 14 amino acids. V shed 3 bases and J shed 6 bases, with 12 bases lying between them. Germline assignment: CDR1 MDHEN and CDR2 SYDVKM. CDR3 coding DNA: TGTGCCAGCAGTTTTCGGGGGGCTAGTCAGCCCCAGCATTTT. Residues: CASSFRGASQPQHF.

The CDR3 loop reads CASSFGFQETQYF. The CDR3 DNA is TGTGCCAGCAGTTTCGGGTTCCAAGAGACCCAGTACTTC. The rearrangement uses TRBV28 and TRBJ2-5; D call uncertain. CDR3 length: 13 amino acids. Germline V CDR1 and CDR2: MDHEN, SYDVKM. The ends were cut back, 3 bases at V and 1 base at J, with 6 bases in the middle.

The chain links TRBV7-2 to TRBJ2-5; tentative D call: TRBD1 (7 bases). CDR3 length: 15 amino acids. Between the trimmed V and J ends, which lost 2 bases and 3 bases, there was a span of 13 bases. The germline CDR1 and CDR2 sequences are SGHTA and FQGNSA. Here the CDR3 DNA reads TGTGCCAGCAGCTTAAGGGGGCGGGACAAAGAGACCCAGTACTTC. This codes for CASSLRGRDKETQYF. Drawing the rest from reference TRBV7-2 and TRBJ2-5, the complete variable domain is GAGVSQSPSNKVTEKGKDVELRCDPISGHTALYWYRQSLGQGLEFLIYFQGNSAPDKSGLPSDRFSAERTGGSVSTLTIQRTQQEDSAVYLCASSLRGRDKETQYFGPGTRLLVL.

The rearrangement joins TRBV6-1 to TRBJ1-3; D is ambiguous. There are 14 residues in the CDR3. The V end lost 3 bases, the J end lost 1 base, and 7 bases lay between the germline ends. Germline CDR1 is MNHNS and CDR2 is SASEGT. The CDR3 spells CASSDGRSGNTIYF. The CDR3 region has the DNA TGTGCCAGCAGTGACGGGAGGTCTGGAAACACCATATATTTT.

The V gene is TRBV7-2, the J gene TRBJ2-2; 8 bases are shared with TRBD1. V shed 0 bases and J 3 bases; nucleotides not matched to a gene: 3. The CDR3 covers 16 residues. Germline lookup yields CDR1 SGHTA and CDR2 FQGNSA. The CDR3: CASSLAAGGDTGELFF. The CDR3 DNA is TGTGCCAGCAGCTTAGCGGCAGGGGGCGACACCGGGGAGCTGTTTTTT.

This chain connects TRBV2 to TRBJ1-4; tentatively, D is TRBD1 (5 bases). Trimming shortened V by 1 base and J by 3 bases, and 12 bases separated the two germline ends. The CDR3 is 16 amino acids. Looked up from germline, CDR1 is SNHLY and CDR2 is FYNNEI. The CDR3 reads CASSEGGRGPNEKLFF. In nucleotides, the CDR3 is TGTGCCAGCAGTGAAGGAGGGCGGGGACCTAATGAAAAACTGTTTTTT.